This is a list of T cell receptor beta chains from one sample in a study of T cell changes during pregnancy in multiple sclerosis. Using immunoSEQ multiplex PCR, the repertoire was profiled, and TCRdb retains in-frame clones only, with some absent. The sample lists about 39,000 clones; around 93% were seen once. The sequences come from CD4+ T cells from peripheral blood mononuclear cells, collected after pregnancy. These receptors originate from a female donor with multiple sclerosis, enrolled in a pregnancy study. The CDR3 runs from the conserved cysteine through the conserved F or W. The order of the fields is J gene, CDR3 length, V gene, D gene, clone size, CDR3 protein, CDR3 DNA. D genes are given only for firm matches. Where a row states a size, it is once, few, many or the class of an expanded clone; other rows omit it.

TRBJ2-6 | 17 | TRBV5-6 | - | - | CASSVPDRRSGANVLTF | TGTGCCAGCAGCGTACCCGACCGCAGGTCTGGGGCCAACGTCCTGACTTTC
TRBJ2-7 | 11 | TRBV30 | TRBD1 | - | CAWGGQGGLYF | TGTGCCTGGGGGGGACAGGGGGGACTCTACTTC
TRBJ2-6 | 17 | TRBV9 | - | - | CASSVAGWGSGANVLTF | TGTGCCAGCAGCGTCGCGGGGTGGGGAAGTGGGGCCAACGTCCTGACTTTC
TRBJ1-2 | 18 | TRBV5-1 | TRBD1 | - | CASSLGVGQGPAFYGYTF | TGCGCCAGCAGCTTGGGGGTGGGACAGGGTCCCGCCTTCTATGGCTACACCTTC
TRBJ2-1 | 11 | TRBV20-1 | - | - | CSASKTNEQFF | TGCAGTGCTAGTAAGACTAATGAGCAGTTCTTC
TRBJ1-1 | 13 | TRBV10-3 | TRBD1 | - | CAISGTGTTEAFF | TGTGCCATCAGTGGGACAGGCACCACTGAAGCTTTCTTT
TRBJ1-4 | 15 | TRBV5-1 | - | - | CASSPSRGGDEKLFF | TGCGCCAGCAGCCCAAGCCGGGGGGGCGATGAAAAACTGTTTTTT
TRBJ2-2 | 19 | TRBV9 | TRBD2 | - | CASSSRVGSGGPNTGELFF | TGTGCCAGCAGCTCGAGGGTGGGTAGCGGGGGGCCCAACACCGGGGAGCTGTTTTTT
TRBJ2-2 | 17 | TRBV7-6 | TRBD1 | - | CASSSEAGTVDTGELFF | TGTGCCAGCAGCTCCGAAGCCGGGACAGTCGACACCGGGGAGCTGTTTTTT
TRBJ2-7 | 13 | TRBV11-2 | - | - | CASSLDFSYEQYF | TGTGCCAGCAGCTTAGATTTCAGCTACGAGCAGTACTTC
TRBJ1-4 | 15 | TRBV7-9 | TRBD1 | - | CASSLAMGQGGKLFF | TGTGCCAGCAGCTTAGCGATGGGACAGGGAGGAAAACTGTTTTTT
TRBJ1-1 | 12 | TRBV18 | - | - | CASQLRGPEAFF | TGTGCCAGCCAACTCCGCGGGCCTGAAGCTTTCTTT
TRBJ1-5 | 16 | TRBV7-9 | - | - | CASSLVSGVGNQPQHF | TGTGCCAGCAGCTTAGTGTCAGGGGTCGGCAATCAGCCCCAGCATTTT
TRBJ2-7 | 15 | TRBV5-4 | - | - | CASSLLGGATSEQYF | TGTGCCAGCAGCTTGTTGGGGGGGGCAACGTCCGAGCAGTACTTC
TRBJ1-2 | 12 | TRBV19 | - | - | CASSIRGSGYTF | TGTGCCAGTAGTATAAGAGGGTCGGGCTACACCTTC
TRBJ2-5 | 18 | TRBV2 | TRBD2 | - | CAYSATSGGASPQETQYF | TGTGCCTACTCGGCGACTAGCGGGGGGGCCTCTCCCCAAGAGACCCAGTACTTC
TRBJ1-2 | 16 | TRBV19 | - | - | CASRLGTDGGNYGYTF | TGTGCCAGTAGATTGGGGACGGACGGGGGGAACTATGGCTACACCTTC
TRBJ2-3 | 16 | TRBV19 | TRBD2 | - | CASSSLRGSITDTQYF | TGTGCCAGTAGTTCCCTGCGGGGGTCTATCACAGATACGCAGTATTTT
TRBJ1-5 | 15 | TRBV19 | - | - | CASRRTENSNQPQHF | TGTGCCAGTAGGAGGACAGAGAATAGCAATCAGCCCCAGCATTTT
TRBJ2-4 | 20 | TRBV27 | TRBD2 | - | CASSLFSASGGHVAKNIQYF | TGTGCCAGCAGTTTATTCTCGGCTAGCGGGGGCCACGTGGCCAAAAACATTCAGTACTTC
TRBJ1-5 | 15 | TRBV11-3 | TRBD1 | - | CASSLGQGAPQPQHF | TGTGCCAGCAGCCTGGGACAGGGGGCGCCTCAGCCCCAGCATTTT
TRBJ2-7 | 13 | TRBV2 | - | - | CASREGPSYEQYF | TGTGCCAGCAGGGAGGGGCCCTCCTACGAGCAGTACTTC
TRBJ1-3 | 15 | TRBV9 | TRBD1 | - | CASSVGQGPGNTIYF | TGTGCCAGCAGCGTCGGACAGGGCCCTGGAAACACCATATATTTT
TRBJ2-5 | 15 | TRBV4-1 | - | - | CASSLVGRIQETQYF | TGCGCCAGCAGTCTAGTGGGGCGGATACAAGAGACCCAGTACTTC
TRBJ2-3 | 15 | TRBV6-4 | TRBD2 | - | CASKFSSGGLDTQYF | TGTGCCAGTAAATTCTCTAGCGGGGGCTTGGATACGCAGTATTTT
TRBJ2-2 | 16 | TRBV5-1 | - | - | CASSIRDKMRYGELFF | TGCGCCAGCAGCATCAGGGACAAGATGCGGTACGGGGAGCTGTTTTTT
TRBJ1-6 | 16 | TRBV6-5 | - | - | CASSYGRGSSGSPLHF | TGTGCCAGCAGTTACGGTAGAGGTTCTAGCGGTTCACCCCTCCACTTT
TRBJ1-1 | 12 | TRBV6-5 | - | once | CASVRGSGEAFF | TGTGCCAGCGTTCGAGGCTCGGGGGAAGCTTTCTTT
TRBJ1-6 | 15 | TRBV2 | - | - | CASSQSLTYNSPLHF | TGTGCCAGCAGTCAGTCGTTGACCTATAATTCACCCCTCCACTTT
TRBJ1-5 | 14 | TRBV18 | TRBD1 | - | CASSQQGGNQPQHF | TGTGCCAGCTCGCAGCAGGGGGGCAATCAGCCCCAGCATTTT
TRBJ2-1 | 16 | TRBV5-1 | TRBD1 | - | CASSTQGASRHNEQFF | TGCGCCAGCAGCACTCAGGGGGCATCAAGGCACAATGAGCAGTTCTTC
TRBJ2-1 | 15 | TRBV21-1 | - | once | CASSKPGQGRNEQFF | TGTGCCAGCAGCAAACCGGGACAGGGTAGGAATGAGCAGTTCTTC
TRBJ1-6 | 14 | TRBV2 | - | - | CASSEQGRSSPLHF | TGTGCCAGCAGTGAACAGGGAAGGAGTTCACCCCTCCACTTT
TRBJ2-7 | 14 | TRBV10-2 | TRBD2 | once | CASRRTSGSYEQYF | TGCGCCAGCCGAAGGACTAGCGGCTCCTACGAGCAGTACTTC
TRBJ1-6 | 14 | TRBV28 | - | - | CASSPHRDYSPLHF | TGTGCCAGCAGCCCACACCGGGACTATTCACCCCTCCACTTT
TRBJ2-1 | 15 | TRBV18 | TRBD1 | - | CASSPRGQNVDEQFF | TGTGCCAGCTCACCCCGGGGACAGAATGTCGATGAGCAGTTCTTC
TRBJ1-5 | 16 | TRBV19 | TRBD1 | - | CASSTHRGRSNQPQHF | TGTGCCAGTAGTACCCACAGGGGGCGTAGCAATCAGCCCCAGCATTTT
TRBJ2-5 | 14 | TRBV6-6 | - | - | CASSYGGLGETQYF | TGTGCCAGCAGTTATGGGGGGTTGGGTGAGACCCAGTACTTC
TRBJ2-7 | 16 | TRBV25-1 | TRBD1 | - | CASSDTGTGSLYEQYF | TGTGCCAGCAGTGATACCGGGACAGGGAGCTTATACGAGCAGTACTTC
TRBJ2-2 | 14 | TRBV11-2 | - | once | CASSTSANTGELFF | TGTGCCAGCAGCACCAGCGCGAACACCGGGGAGCTGTTTTTT
TRBJ2-7 | 17 | TRBV10-3 | - | - | CAIAGHREGAGAYEQYF | TGTGCCATCGCTGGGCACAGGGAAGGAGCCGGGGCCTACGAGCAGTACTTC
TRBJ1-4 | 15 | TRBV5-1 | TRBD1 | - | CASSPGTGSNEKLFF | TGCGCCAGCAGCCCCGGGACAGGGAGTAATGAAAAACTGTTTTTT
TRBJ2-7 | 13 | TRBV6-5 | TRBD2 | - | CASEDSGGYEQYF | TGTGCCAGCGAGGATTCGGGGGGTTACGAGCAGTACTTC
TRBJ2-3 | 13 | TRBV2 | TRBD2 | - | CAIRTSGTDTQYF | TGTGCCATACGGACTAGCGGGACAGATACGCAGTATTTT
TRBJ2-3 | 13 | TRBV28 | - | - | CASRLGITDTQYF | TGTGCCAGCAGGCTAGGCATAACAGATACGCAGTATTTT
TRBJ1-2 | 14 | TRBV6-5 | - | once | CASSYSSVGYGYTF | TGTGCCAGCAGTTACTCGTCTGTCGGGTATGGCTACACCTTC
TRBJ2-1 | 14 | TRBV2 | - | once | CASFLGGSYNEQFF | TGTGCCAGCTTCCTAGGGGGCTCCTACAATGAGCAGTTCTTC
TRBJ2-3 | 15 | TRBV18 | TRBD2 | - | CASSASGGTADTQYF | TGTGCCAGCTCAGCTAGCGGGGGGACCGCAGATACGCAGTATTTT
TRBJ1-2 | 14 | TRBV2 | TRBD1 | - | CASSPGQGIYGYTF | TGTGCCAGCAGTCCGGGACAGGGAATCTATGGCTACACCTTC
TRBJ1-2 | 14 | TRBV2 | TRBD1 | once | CASSLTGLGYGYTF | TGTGCCAGCAGCCTGACAGGGTTGGGCTATGGCTACACCTTC
TRBJ1-2 | 13 | TRBV19 | - | - | CASSAGGVYGYTF | TGTGCCAGTAGTGCCGGGGGGGTCTATGGCTACACCTTC